The subject of this entry is one TCR beta chain. Its specificity is not known. PCR used 60 Vbeta primers and 13 Jbeta primers. Only in-frame clones appear in the TCRdb table, and some are missing; sequencing was by immunoSEQ multiplex PCR. Among around 100,000 clones listed, 70% to 85% were seen once. This entry is derived from a study of cytomegalovirus exposure and HLA in healthy donors. General study results and limits: TCR beta chains associated with HLA were, in a later analysis, more clonally expanded than equally common others. A highly shared variant cluster was judged a likely technical artifact. About 87% or about 30% of the time was how often most TCR beta V segments were productive, according to an earlier analysis.

The clonotype was recovered from a woman aged 40-49 years in good health and CMV-seropositive. Source material: PBMCs.

CDR3 protein: CAWNSGLAGPYNEQFF. The CDR3 nucleotides are TGTGCCTGGAACTCGGGACTAGCGGGTCCCTACAATGAGCAGTTCTTC. The chain has TRBV30 and TRBJ2-1; 12 bases are a match to TRBD2. Germline V gene lookup returns CDR1 GTSNPN and CDR2 SVGIG (reference sequence). The CDR3 contains 16 residues. J gave up 2 bases and V 4 bases, and 6 bases lay outside the gene matches.